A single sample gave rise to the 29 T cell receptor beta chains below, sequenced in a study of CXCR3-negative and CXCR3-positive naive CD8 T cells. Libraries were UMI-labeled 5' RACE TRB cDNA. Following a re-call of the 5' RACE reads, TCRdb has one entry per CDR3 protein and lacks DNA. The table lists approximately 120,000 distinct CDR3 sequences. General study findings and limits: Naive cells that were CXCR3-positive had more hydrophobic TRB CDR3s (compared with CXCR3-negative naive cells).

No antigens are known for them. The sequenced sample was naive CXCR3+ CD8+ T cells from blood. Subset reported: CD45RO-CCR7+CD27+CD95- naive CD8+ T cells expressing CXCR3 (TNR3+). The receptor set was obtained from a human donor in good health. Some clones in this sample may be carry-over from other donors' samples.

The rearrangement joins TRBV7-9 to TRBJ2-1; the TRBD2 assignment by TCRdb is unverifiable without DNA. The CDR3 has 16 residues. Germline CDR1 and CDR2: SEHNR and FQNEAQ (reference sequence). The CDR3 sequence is CASSSGTGSSYNEQFF. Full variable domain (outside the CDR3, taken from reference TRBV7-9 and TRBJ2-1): DTGVSQNPRHKITKRGQNVTFRCDPISEHNRLYWYRQTLGQGPEFLTYFQNEAQLEKSRLLSDRFSAERPKGSFSTLEIQRTEQGDSAMYLCASSSGTGSSYNEQFFGPGTRLTVL.

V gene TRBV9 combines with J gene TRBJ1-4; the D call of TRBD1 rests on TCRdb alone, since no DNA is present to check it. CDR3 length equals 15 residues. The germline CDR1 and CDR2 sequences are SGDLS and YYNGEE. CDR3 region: CASSVQGKANEKLFF. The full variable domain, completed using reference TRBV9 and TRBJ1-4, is DSGVTQTPKHLITATGQRVTLRCSPRSGDLSVYWYQQSLDQGLQFLIQYYNGEERAKGNILERFSAQQFPDLHSELNLSSLELGDSALYFCASSVQGKANEKLFFGSGTQLSVL.

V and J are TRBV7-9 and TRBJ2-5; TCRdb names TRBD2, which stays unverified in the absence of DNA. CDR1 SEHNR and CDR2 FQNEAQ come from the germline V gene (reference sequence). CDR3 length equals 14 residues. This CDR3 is CASSHGTSAETQYF.

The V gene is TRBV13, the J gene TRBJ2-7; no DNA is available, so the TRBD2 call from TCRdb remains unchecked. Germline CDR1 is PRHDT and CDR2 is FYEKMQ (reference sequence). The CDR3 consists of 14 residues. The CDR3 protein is CASSSGTSFHEQYF. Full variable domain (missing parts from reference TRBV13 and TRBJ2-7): AAGVIQSPRHLIKEKRETATLKCYPIPRHDTVYWYQQGPGQDPQFLISFYEKMQSDKGSIPDRFSAQQFSDYHSELNMSSLELGDSALYFCASSSGTSFHEQYFGPGTRLTVT.

The CDR3 sequence: CASAAGTSYEQYF. This chain uses TRBV12-3 or TRBV12-4 with TRBJ2-7. The CDR3 loop spans 13 amino acids.

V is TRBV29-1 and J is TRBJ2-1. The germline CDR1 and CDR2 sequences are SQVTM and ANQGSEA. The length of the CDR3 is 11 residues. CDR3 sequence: CSVDHYNEQFF.

The CDR3: CASSGIRQGAIAGELFF. The chain uses TRBV12-3 or TRBV12-4 and TRBJ2-2; with no DNA, the TCRdb D assignment of TRBD1 cannot be verified. The CDR3 loop spans 17 amino acids.

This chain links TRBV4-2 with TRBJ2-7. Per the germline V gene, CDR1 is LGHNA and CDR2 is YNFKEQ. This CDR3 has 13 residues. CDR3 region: CASSQSPGYEQYF.

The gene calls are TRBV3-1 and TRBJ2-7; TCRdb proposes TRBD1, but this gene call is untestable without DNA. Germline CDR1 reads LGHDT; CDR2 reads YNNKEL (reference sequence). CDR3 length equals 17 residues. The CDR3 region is CASSQEFRGVRSHEQYF.

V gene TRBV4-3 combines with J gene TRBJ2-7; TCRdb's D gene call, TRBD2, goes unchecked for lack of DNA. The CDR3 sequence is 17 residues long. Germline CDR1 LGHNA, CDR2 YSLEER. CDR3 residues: CASSQSSSGGHSYEQYF.

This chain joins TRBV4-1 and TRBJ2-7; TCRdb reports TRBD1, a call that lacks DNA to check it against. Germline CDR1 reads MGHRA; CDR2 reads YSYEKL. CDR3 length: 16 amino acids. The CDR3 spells CASSQDLRAPWLEQYF.

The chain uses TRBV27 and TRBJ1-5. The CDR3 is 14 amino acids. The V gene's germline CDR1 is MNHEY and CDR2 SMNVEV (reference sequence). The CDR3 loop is CASSTQARNQPQHF.

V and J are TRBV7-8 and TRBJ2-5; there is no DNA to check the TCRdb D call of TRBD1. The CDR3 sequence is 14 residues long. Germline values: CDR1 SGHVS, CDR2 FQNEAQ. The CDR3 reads CASSLGGQRETQYF.

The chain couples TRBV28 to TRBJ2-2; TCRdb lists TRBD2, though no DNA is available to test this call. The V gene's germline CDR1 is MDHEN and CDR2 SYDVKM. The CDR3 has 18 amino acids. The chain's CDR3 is CASSLFLFSSGPSGELFF.

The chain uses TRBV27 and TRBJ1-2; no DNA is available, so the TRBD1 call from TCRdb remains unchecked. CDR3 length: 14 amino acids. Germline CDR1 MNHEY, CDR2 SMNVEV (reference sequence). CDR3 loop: CASSTGGDGYGYTF.

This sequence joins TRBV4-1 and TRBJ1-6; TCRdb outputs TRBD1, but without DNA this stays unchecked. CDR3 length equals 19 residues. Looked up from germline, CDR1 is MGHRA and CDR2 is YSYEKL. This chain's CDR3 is CASSQDRVDRYSYNSPLHF.

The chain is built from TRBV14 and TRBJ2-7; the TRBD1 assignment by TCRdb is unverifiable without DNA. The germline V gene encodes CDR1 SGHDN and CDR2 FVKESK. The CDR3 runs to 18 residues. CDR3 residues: CASSQDFLGTGGPYEQYF.

CDR3 protein: CASSLNQETQYF. The rearrangement joins TRBV5-1 to TRBJ2-5. Looked up from germline, CDR1 is SGHRS and CDR2 is YFSETQ. This CDR3 is built from 12 residues.

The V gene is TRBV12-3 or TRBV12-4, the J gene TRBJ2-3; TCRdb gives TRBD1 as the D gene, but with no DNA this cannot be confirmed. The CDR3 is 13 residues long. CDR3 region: CASGTVHTDTQYF.

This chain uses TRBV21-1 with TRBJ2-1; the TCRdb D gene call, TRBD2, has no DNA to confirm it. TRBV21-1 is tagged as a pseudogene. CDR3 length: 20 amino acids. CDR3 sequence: CASSKLGYGASGRLYNEQFF.

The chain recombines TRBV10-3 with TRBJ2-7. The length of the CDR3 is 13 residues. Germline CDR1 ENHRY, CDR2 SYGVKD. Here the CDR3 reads CAISETGAYEQYF.

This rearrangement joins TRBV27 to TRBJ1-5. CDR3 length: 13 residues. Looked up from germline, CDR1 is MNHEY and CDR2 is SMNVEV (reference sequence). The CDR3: CASSLSSNQPQHF.

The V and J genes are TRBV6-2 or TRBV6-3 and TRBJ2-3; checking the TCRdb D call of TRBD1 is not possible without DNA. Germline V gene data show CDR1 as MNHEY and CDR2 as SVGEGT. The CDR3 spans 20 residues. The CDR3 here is CASSYSGQTYIGDYTDTQYF.

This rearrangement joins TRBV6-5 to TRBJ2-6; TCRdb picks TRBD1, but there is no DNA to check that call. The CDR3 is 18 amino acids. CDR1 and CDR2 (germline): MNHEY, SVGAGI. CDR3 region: CASKPTGTPSSGANVLTF.

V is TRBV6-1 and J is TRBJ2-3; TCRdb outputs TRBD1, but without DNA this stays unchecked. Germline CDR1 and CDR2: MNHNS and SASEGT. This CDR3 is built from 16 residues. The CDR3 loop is CASSELQGGDTDTQYF.

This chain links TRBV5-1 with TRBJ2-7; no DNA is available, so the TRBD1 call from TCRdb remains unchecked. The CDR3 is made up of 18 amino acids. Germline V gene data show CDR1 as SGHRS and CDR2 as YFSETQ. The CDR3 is CASSLWMSGQGIRDEQYF.

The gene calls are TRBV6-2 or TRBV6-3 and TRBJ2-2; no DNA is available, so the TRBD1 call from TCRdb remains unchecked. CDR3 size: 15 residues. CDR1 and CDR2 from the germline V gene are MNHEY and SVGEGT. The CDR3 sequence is CASSWDRTNTGELFF.

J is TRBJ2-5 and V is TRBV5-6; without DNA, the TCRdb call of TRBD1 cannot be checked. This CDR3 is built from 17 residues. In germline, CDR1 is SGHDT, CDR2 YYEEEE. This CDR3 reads CASSFPAQDKVLKTQYF.

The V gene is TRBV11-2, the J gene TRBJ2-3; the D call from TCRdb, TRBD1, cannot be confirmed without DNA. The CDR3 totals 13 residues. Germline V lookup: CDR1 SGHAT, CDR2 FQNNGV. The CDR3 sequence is CASSSLLGGRQYF.